A selection of T cell receptor beta chains follows, all from one sample in a study of beta chain features in type 1 diabetes. Some clones are missing from TCRdb's copy, which holds only in-frame ones; the method was immunoSEQ multiplex PCR. The sample records about 300,000 clones, roughly 8% being singletons. The source material was central memory CD4+ T cells from blood. The receptors derive from a woman under 30 in good health. Each CDR3 is given with its conserved first and last residue.

J gene: TRBJ1-4
V gene: TRBV2
CDR3 protein: CASRENEKLFF

J gene: TRBJ2-3
V gene: TRBV9
CDR3 protein: CASSPVSNRGIYTQYF

J gene: TRBJ1-1
V gene: TRBV7-3
CDR3 protein: CASSLDTNTEAFF

J gene: TRBJ2-1
V gene: TRBV5-4
CDR3 protein: CASSPRVQDNEQFF

J gene: TRBJ2-5
V gene: TRBV25-1
CDR3 protein: CASSVSQETQYF

J gene: TRBJ2-7
V gene: TRBV11-1
CDR3 protein: CASSRPGVPYEQYF

J gene: TRBJ2-2
V gene: TRBV9
CDR3 protein: CASSDHRVGTGELFF

J gene: TRBJ2-1
V gene: TRBV7-2
CDR3 protein: CASSLGQAYNEQFF

J gene: TRBJ1-2
V gene: TRBV7-2
CDR3 protein: CASSLYSRSDGYTF

J gene: TRBJ2-1
V gene: TRBV25-1
CDR3 protein: CASSEFNEQFF

J gene: TRBJ1-2
V gene: TRBV5-1
CDR3 protein: CASIADGNEAGYTF

J gene: TRBJ1-1
V gene: TRBV28
CDR3 protein: CASSLMMTSEAFF

J gene: TRBJ2-3
V gene: TRBV2
CDR3 protein: CASSGPGNTQYF

J gene: TRBJ1-1
V gene: TRBV6-9
CDR3 protein: CASSARGRTAEAFF

J gene: TRBJ1-5
V gene: TRBV30
CDR3 protein: CAWSRGDFGNQPQHF

J gene: TRBJ2-1
V gene: TRBV9
CDR3 protein: CASSRGSYNEQFF